Each of the 25 T cell receptor beta chains below was sequenced from the same sample in a study of cytomegalovirus exposure and HLA in healthy donors. The data were produced by immunoSEQ multiplex PCR, yet TCRdb's version contains in-frame clones alone and is incomplete. The sample records about 110,000 clones, about 88% being singletons. What was sequenced was PBMCs. These TCRs come from a woman aged 18-35 years in good health and CMV-seropositive.

This chain links TRBV15 with TRBJ2-1; 9 nucleotides align to TRBD2. The V and J ends lost 0 bases and 0 bases, in that order; junction bases with no gene match: 3. Per the germline V gene, CDR1 is LNHNV and CDR2 is YYDKDF (reference sequence). The CDR3 runs 17 residues. The CDR3 DNA reads TGTGCCACCAGCAGAGATCTTAGCGGGAGCTCCTACAATGAGCAGTTCTTC. Translation gives CATSRDLSGSSYNEQFF.

The rearrangement uses TRBV28 and TRBJ2-3; D might be TRBD2 (5 bases). Germline values: CDR1 MDHEN, CDR2 SYDVKM. This CDR3 is built from 16 residues. V gave up 5 bases and J gave up 2 bases, with 17 bases separating them. The CDR3 coding sequence is TGTGCCAGCAGTCCAACCGGACTCGTACTCACAGATACGCAGTATTTT. Its translation is CASSPTGLVLTDTQYF.

The chain joins TRBV28 to TRBJ2-7, with 10 positions matching TRBD2. CDR1 is MDHEN, CDR2 SYDVKM, per germline. The CDR3 is 15 residues long. Trimming at V came to 8 bases and at J to 0 bases, leaving 7 bases not matched to a gene. In nucleotides, the CDR3 is TGTGCCAGCGCTCCCAGCGGGAGGGCCTCCTACGAGCAGTACTTC. This translates into CASAPSGRASYEQYF. Filled out from reference TRBV28 and TRBJ2-7, the complete variable domain reads DVKVTQSSRYLVKRTGEKVFLECVQDMDHENMFWYRQDPGLGLRLIYFSYDVKMKEKGDIPEGYSVSREKKERFSLILESASTNQTSMYLCASAPSGRASYEQYFGPGTRLTVT.

The chain uses TRBV7-2 and TRBJ2-5; D perhaps matches TRBD2 (6 bases). V shed 3 bases and J shed 2 bases, with 10 bases lying between them. Germline V gene sequence: CDR1 SGHTA, CDR2 FQGNSA. The CDR3 runs 14 residues. The CDR3 reads CASSLGTQQETQYF. In DNA, the CDR3 is TGTGCCAGCAGCTTGGGGACTCAGCAAGAGACCCAGTACTTC.

This clone was recorded a few times. V and J are TRBV4-2 and TRBJ2-7, with D tentatively TRBD1 (6 bases). Looked up from germline, CDR1 is LGHNA and CDR2 is YNFKEQ. Trimming took off 3 bases at V and 2 bases at J, with 17 bases between the two ends. The CDR3 contains 16 residues. The CDR3 here is CASSQTPGQGTYEQYF. The CDR3 DNA reads TGTGCCAGCAGCCAGACCCCGGGACAAGGAACCTACGAGCAGTACTTC.

The chain combines TRBV29-1 with TRBJ1-2; D possibly corresponds to TRBD1 (6 bases). Germline V CDR1 and CDR2: SQVTM, ANQGSEA. This CDR3 has 13 residues. Deletions cut 4 bases from V and 5 bases from J, with 14 bases between. The CDR3: CSVGTAQGYGYTF. CDR3 in DNA: TGCAGCGTTGGAACAGCACAGGGTTATGGCTACACCTTC.

Written as DNA, the CDR3 is TGTGCCAGCAGCCCAGACAGGGACGGGGAGCTGTTTTTT. It translates to CASSPDRDGELFF. The chain uses TRBV11-3 and TRBJ2-2; 7 nucleotides agree with TRBD1. The CDR3 runs 13 residues. Trimming removed 5 bases from V and 7 bases from J; junction bases left unmatched: 4. Per germline, CDR1 SGHNT and CDR2 YENEEA.

For the CDR3, the DNA is TGTGCCAGCAGCCCAGGACGGGGGAGCACTGAAGCTTTCTTT. This gives the protein CASSPGRGSTEAFF. The chain couples TRBV7-2 to TRBJ1-1; TRBD1 might be the D (5 bases). Germline lookup yields CDR1 SGHTA and CDR2 FQGNSA. V shed 5 bases and J shed 4 bases, with 14 bases lying between them. CDR3 length: 14 amino acids. Filled out from reference TRBV7-2 and TRBJ1-1, the complete variable domain reads GAGVSQSPSNKVTEKGKDVELRCDPISGHTALYWYRQSLGQGLEFLIYFQGNSAPDKSGLPSDRFSAERTGGSVSTLTIQRTQQEDSAVYLCASSPGRGSTEAFFGQGTRLTVV.

This chain uses TRBV9 with TRBJ2-3, with D possibly matching TRBD1 (6 bases). Germline assignment: CDR1 SGDLS and CDR2 YYNGEE. V was clipped by 0 bases and J by 4 bases, with 12 bases between them. The CDR3 loop spans 15 amino acids. Written as DNA, the CDR3 is TGTGCCAGCAGCGTAGGAGGGGGAGAAGCAGATACGCAGTATTTT. This sequence encodes CASSVGGGEADTQYF.

V gene TRBV10-3 combines with J gene TRBJ2-3; TRBD1 agrees at 11 bases. J was trimmed by 6 bases and V by 10 bases; bases with no gene match: 24. Per the germline V gene, CDR1 is ENHRY and CDR2 is SYGVKD. This CDR3 comprises 19 residues. DNA of the CDR3: TGTGCCACCACCCGGGCCGGGACAGGGGGTTTTAACTCCGTTGATACGCAGTATTTT. Translated: CATTRAGTGGFNSVDTQYF.

The gene calls are TRBV28 and TRBJ1-5; 9 nucleotides agree with TRBD1. Trimming at V came to 3 bases and at J to 4 bases, leaving 4 bases not matched to a gene. The CDR3 is 15 amino acids. Germline CDR1 is MDHEN and CDR2 is SYDVKM. The CDR3 DNA follows: TGTGCCAGCAGTTTCAGAGGACAGGGGAATCAGCCCCAGCATTTT. Its protein product is CASSFRGQGNQPQHF.

The rearrangement uses TRBV4-2 and TRBJ2-1; TRBD2 matches at 8 bases. This CDR3 has 13 amino acids. With V trimmed by 0 bases and J by 8 bases, 0 bases remained unmatched. In germline, CDR1 is LGHNA, CDR2 YNFKEQ. For the CDR3, the DNA is TGTGCCAGCAGCCAAGAGACTAGCGATGAGCAGTTCTTC. Translation gives CASSQETSDEQFF.

The chain recombines TRBV5-4 with TRBJ2-3; no reliable D call. V shed 4 bases and J shed 2 bases, with 8 bases lying between them. The CDR3 has 13 amino acids. The germline V gene has CDR1 SGHNT and CDR2 YYREEE (reference sequence). CDR3 sequence: CASSDWHTDTQYF. CDR3 coding DNA: TGTGCCAGCAGCGACTGGCACACAGATACGCAGTATTTT.

This clone has just a few counts. The genes are TRBV5-4 and TRBJ2-5; 9 bases map to TRBD1. Germline assignment: CDR1 SGHNT and CDR2 YYREEE (reference sequence). The CDR3 contains 14 residues. Germline trimming cut 4 bases from V and 6 bases from J; bases unmatched to any gene: 7. The CDR3 reads CASSTGQGKKTQYF. As DNA, the CDR3 is TGTGCCAGCAGCACCGGACAGGGGAAAAAGACCCAGTACTTC.

This clone has only a few counts. The J gene is TRBJ2-3, the V gene TRBV2, with a tentative D call TRBD2 (6 bases). The V gene lost 7 bases and the J gene lost 4 bases, with 9 bases spanning the gap. CDR1 and CDR2 from the germline V gene are SNHLY and FYNNEI. The CDR3 has 12 residues. This chain's CDR3 is CASKGLPDTQYF. CDR3 DNA: TGTGCCAGCAAGGGACTGCCAGATACGCAGTATTTT.

CDR3 protein: CSVKTGEAFF. CDR3 DNA: TGCAGCGTGAAGACAGGTGAAGCTTTCTTT. This chain joins TRBV29-1 and TRBJ1-1; TRBD1 might be the D (6 bases). The CDR3 is made up of 10 amino acids. The germline gives CDR1 SQVTM, CDR2 ANQGSEA. Trimming left V 6 bases short and J 7 bases short, with 9 bases between.

The chain carries TRBV6-6 and TRBJ2-1, with 14 bases lining up with TRBD2. CDR1 is MNHNY, CDR2 SVGAGI, per germline (reference sequence). The CDR3 is 16 amino acids. Trimming cost V 4 bases and J 9 bases; bases outside gene matches: 8. CDR3 amino acids: CASSSLGLAGGTEQFF. The CDR3 nucleotides are TGTGCCAGCAGTTCCCTTGGACTAGCGGGAGGCACTGAGCAGTTCTTC.

This chain uses TRBV15 with TRBJ1-4, with 11 positions matching TRBD1. The germline V gene has CDR1 LNHNV and CDR2 YYDKDF (reference sequence). The CDR3 consists of 14 residues. J lost 5 bases, V lost 5 bases, and 1 base had no gene match. The CDR3 DNA follows: TGTGCCACCAGCTGGGACAGGGGGAATGAAAAACTGTTTTTT. This sequence encodes CATSWDRGNEKLFF.

The J gene is TRBJ2-3, the V gene TRBV11-2; D gene unclear. The V and J ends lost 5 bases and 9 bases respectively, with 12 bases between them. The CDR3 runs 12 residues. Per the germline V gene, CDR1 is SGHAT and CDR2 is FQNNGV. CDR3 in amino acids: CASSPFYLTQYF. The CDR3 region has the DNA TGTGCCAGCAGCCCCTTCTATTTAACGCAGTATTTT.

This chain joins TRBV7-3 and TRBJ2-2; 7 bases line up with TRBD1. Trimming took 8 bases from V and 4 from J; bases not matched to a gene: 7. This CDR3 spans 14 amino acids. Germline V lookup: CDR1 SGHTA, CDR2 FQGTGA. The CDR3 here is CASQGQAGTGELFF. The DNA of the CDR3 is TGTGCCAGCCAAGGACAGGCGGGCACCGGGGAGCTGTTTTTT.

The chain uses TRBV9 and TRBJ2-2, with 11 bases identical to TRBD2. J lost 2 bases, V lost 4 bases, and 7 bases had no gene match. The CDR3 covers 17 residues. CDR1 and CDR2 from the germline V gene are SGDLS and YYNGEE. Here the CDR3 reads CASSSLAGGPNTGELFF. CDR3 coding DNA: TGTGCCAGCAGCTCATTAGCGGGGGGGCCAAACACCGGGGAGCTGTTTTTT.

The chain links TRBV6-6 to TRBJ1-1; D is possibly TRBD1 (6 bases). Between the trimmed V and J ends, which lost 5 bases and 1 base, there was a span of 8 bases. Looked up from germline, CDR1 is MNHNY and CDR2 is SVGAGI (reference sequence). This CDR3 is built from 13 residues. In DNA, the CDR3 is TGTGCCAGCAGTAGGGGGGGGAACACTGAAGCTTTCTTT. Translation gives CASSRGGNTEAFF.

The chain links TRBV11-3 to TRBJ2-5; D gene unclear. Per the germline V gene, CDR1 is SGHNT and CDR2 is YENEEA. The CDR3 spans 15 residues. Trimming pared 2 bases from V and 5 bases from J, leaving 15 bases between. CDR3 bases: TGTGCCAGCAGCTTATTTAGAGGCCCCCGGGAGACCCAGTACTTC. Translating gives CASSLFRGPRETQYF.

The chain has TRBV4-1 and TRBJ2-7, with 9 bases matching TRBD1. The V and J ends lost 1 base and 4 bases, in that order; junction bases with no gene match: 5. The CDR3 sequence is 15 residues long. Germline V lookup: CDR1 MGHRA, CDR2 YSYEKL. CDR3 nucleotides: TGCGCCAGCAGCCAAGCCGGGGACAGGGTGTACGAGCAGTACTTC. Protein sequence: CASSQAGDRVYEQYF.

This sequence joins TRBV15 and TRBJ2-1; D remains unclear. With 0 bases removed from V and 9 bases from J, the gap between germline ends came to 12 bases. Germline V lookup: CDR1 LNHNV, CDR2 YYDKDF (reference sequence). The CDR3 sequence is 14 residues long. The CDR3 is CATSRDPRSREQFF. CDR3 bases: TGTGCCACCAGCAGAGATCCTAGGTCCCGTGAGCAGTTCTTC.